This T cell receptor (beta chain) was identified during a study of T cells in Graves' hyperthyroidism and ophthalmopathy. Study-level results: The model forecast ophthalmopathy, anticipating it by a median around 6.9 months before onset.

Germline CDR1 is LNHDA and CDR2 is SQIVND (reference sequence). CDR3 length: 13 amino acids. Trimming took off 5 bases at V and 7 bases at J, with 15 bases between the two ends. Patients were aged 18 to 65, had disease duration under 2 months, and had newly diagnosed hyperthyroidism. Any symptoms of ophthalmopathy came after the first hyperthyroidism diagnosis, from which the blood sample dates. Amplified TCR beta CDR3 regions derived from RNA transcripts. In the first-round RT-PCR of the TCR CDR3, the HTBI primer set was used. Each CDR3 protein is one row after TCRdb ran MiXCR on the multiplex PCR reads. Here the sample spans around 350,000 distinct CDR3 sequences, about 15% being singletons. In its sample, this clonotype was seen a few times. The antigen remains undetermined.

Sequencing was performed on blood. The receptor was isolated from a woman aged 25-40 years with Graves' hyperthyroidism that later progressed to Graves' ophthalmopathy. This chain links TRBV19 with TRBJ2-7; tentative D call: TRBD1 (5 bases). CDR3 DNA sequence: TGTGCCAGTAGTGCCCAACAGGCCCGAGAGCAGTACTTC. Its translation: CASSAQQAREQYF.